The TCR beta chain under discussion was sequenced for a study of blood T cells in healthy people across ages. The CDR3 runs to 15 residues. The germline CDR1 and CDR2 sequences are SQVTM and ANQGSEA. The junction had 7 bases not matched to a gene; V was cut back by 0 bases and J by 7 bases. Using a J-beta primer mix together with a sample-barcoded 5' primer, a second PCR was run for about 6 to 11 cycles. The template-switch adaptor, which had 12 random nucleotides, put a tag on each cDNA molecule. TCRdb reprocessed the 5' RACE reads via MiXCR and lists one record per CDR3 protein. The sample contains 800,000 to 1,300,000 distinct CDR3 sequences, about 25% of which appear only once. These data were also reused for a study on T cells of mothers and their children.

The sequence came from a girl aged 2 to 10 in good health. J is TRBJ2-1 and V is TRBV29-1; 9 bases match TRBD2. The sample comprised blood. CDR3 in DNA: TGCAGCGTTGAAGATGGCCTAGCGGGGTATAATGAGCAGTTCTTC. It codes for CSVEDGLAGYNEQFF.